This T cell receptor beta chain was sequenced during a study of OX40 agonist ivuxolimab in advanced cancers. Study overall: Patients received ivuxolimab, an intravenous treatment, every 2 weeks at 0.01 to 10 mg/kg.

Baseline was the first blood sampling point, followed by cycle 4 day 1 and cycle 7 day 1. TCRdb's table, derived via immunoSEQ multiplex PCR, lists solely in-frame clones and lacks some. Of tens of thousands of clones in the sample, around 81% are singletons; the top ten hold 1.5% to 2%. Remarks on this clone: Its specificity is not known.

The study's findings and limits: Circulating CD4+ and CD8+ T cells showed clonal expansion by week 6 at 0.1 to 3.0 mg/kg.

This receptor was taken from an adult with an advanced solid tumor such as melanoma, head and neck, liver or kidney cancer. Sample: CD4+ or CD8+ T cells sorted from blood, taken in a trial of the OX40 agonist ivuxolimab.

CDR3 nucleotides: TGCGCCAGCAGTGGCGGGAGGAGCACTGAAGCTTTCTTT. Translation gives CASSGGRSTEAFF. The chain joins TRBV10-1 to TRBJ1-1; D remains unclear. The CDR3 consists of 13 residues. The ends were cut back, 4 bases at V and 4 bases at J, with 10 bases in the middle. Per germline, CDR1 WNHNN and CDR2 SYGVQD (reference sequence).